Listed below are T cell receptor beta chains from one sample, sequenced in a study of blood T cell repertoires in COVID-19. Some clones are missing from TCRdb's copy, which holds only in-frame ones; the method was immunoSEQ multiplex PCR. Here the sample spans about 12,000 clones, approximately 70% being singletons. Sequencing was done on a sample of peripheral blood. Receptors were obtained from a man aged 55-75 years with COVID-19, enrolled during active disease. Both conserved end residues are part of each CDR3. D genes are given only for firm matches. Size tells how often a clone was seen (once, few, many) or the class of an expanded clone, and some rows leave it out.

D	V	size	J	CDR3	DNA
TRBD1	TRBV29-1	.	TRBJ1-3	CSVVRQGSGNTIYF	TGCAGCGTTGTTCGACAGGGTTCGGGAAACACCATATATTTT
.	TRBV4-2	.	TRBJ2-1	CASSQAGGSSYNEQFF	TGTGCCAGCAGCCAGGCAGGGGGGAGCTCCTACAATGAGCAGTTCTTC
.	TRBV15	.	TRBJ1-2	CATSRDATGWTMDTNYGYTF	TGTGCCACCAGCAGAGACGCGACAGGATGGACGATGGACACAAACTATGGCTACACCTTC
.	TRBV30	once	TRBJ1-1	CAWSKWRSGENTEAFF	TGTGCCTGGAGTAAATGGAGGAGCGGCGAGAACACTGAAGCTTTCTTT
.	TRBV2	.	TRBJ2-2	CASTLKNTGELFF	TGTGCCAGTACGCTAAAGAACACCGGGGAGCTGTTTTTT
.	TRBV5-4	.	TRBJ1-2	CASSWRTVNYGYTF	TGTGCCAGCAGCTGGCGGACAGTAAACTATGGCTACACCTTC
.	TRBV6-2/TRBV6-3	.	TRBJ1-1	CASSYFTGTEAFF	TGTGCCAGCAGTTACTTTACAGGAACTGAAGCTTTCTTT
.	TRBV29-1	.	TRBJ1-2	CSVENRENNYGYTF	TGCAGCGTTGAGAACAGGGAGAACAACTATGGCTACACCTTC
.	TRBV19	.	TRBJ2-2	CASKGSGHFTGELFF	TGTGCCAGTAAGGGTTCGGGACACTTCACCGGGGAGCTGTTTTTT
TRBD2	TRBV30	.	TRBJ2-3	CAWSGSGGADTQYF	TGTGCCTGGTCGGGATCGGGGGGGGCAGATACGCAGTATTTT
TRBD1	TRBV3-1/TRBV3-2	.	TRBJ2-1	CASSQEADRVWGSYNEQFF	TGTGCCAGCAGCCAAGAGGCGGACAGGGTATGGGGCTCCTACAATGAGCAGTTCTTC
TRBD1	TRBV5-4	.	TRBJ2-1	CASSQDRGHYNEQFF	TGTGCCAGCAGCCAGGACAGGGGGCACTACAATGAGCAGTTCTTC
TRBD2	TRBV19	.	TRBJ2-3	CASRRAGGDTQYF	TGTGCCAGTAGGCGGGCGGGAGGGGATACGCAGTATTTT
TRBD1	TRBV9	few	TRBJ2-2	CASTKGQGANTGELFF	TGTGCCAGCACCAAAGGACAGGGGGCAAACACCGGGGAGCTGTTTTTT
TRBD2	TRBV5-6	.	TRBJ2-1	CASSSGLAGPQSSYNEQFF	TGTGCCAGCAGCTCCGGACTAGCGGGACCACAAAGCTCCTACAATGAGCAGTTCTTC
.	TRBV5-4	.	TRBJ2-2	CASSLTGRNTGELFF	TGTGCCAGCAGCTTGACAGGGAGGAACACCGGGGAGCTGTTTTTT
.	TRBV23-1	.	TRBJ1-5	CASSQRQARGNQPQHF	TGCGCCAGCAGTCAACGACAGGCGAGGGGCAATCAGCCCCAGCATTTT
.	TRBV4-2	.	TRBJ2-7	CASSQGLYSYEQYF	TGTGCCAGCAGCCAAGGACTCTACTCCTACGAGCAGTACTTC
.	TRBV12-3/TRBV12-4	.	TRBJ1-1	CASSLWGRTEAFF	TGTGCCAGCAGCCTATGGGGGCGGACTGAAGCTTTCTTT
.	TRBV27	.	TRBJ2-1	CASSSGTDNEQFF	TGTGCCAGCAGTTCCGGGACTGACAATGAGCAGTTCTTC
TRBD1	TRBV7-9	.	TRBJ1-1	CASSPGLGGQGRNTEAFF	TGTGCCAGCAGCCCGGGACTGGGGGGACAGGGTCGAAACACTGAAGCTTTCTTT
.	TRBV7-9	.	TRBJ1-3	CASSPHSGNTIYF	TGTGCCAGCAGCCCGCACAGTGGAAACACCATATATTTT
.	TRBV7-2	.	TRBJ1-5	CASSLVWGGNQPQHF	TGTGCCAGCAGCTTAGTGTGGGGGGGCAATCAGCCCCAGCATTTT
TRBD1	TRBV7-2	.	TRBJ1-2	CASSYTTGADGYTF	TGTGCCAGTTCGTACACCACAGGGGCGGATGGCTACACCTTC
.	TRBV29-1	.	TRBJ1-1	CSVEAFPGLGFF	TGCAGCGTTGAGGCTTTTCCAGGGTTAGGTTTCTTT
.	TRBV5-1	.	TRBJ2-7	CASSLHQATSYEQYF	TGCGCCAGCAGCTTGCACCAGGCGACCTCCTACGAGCAGTACTTC
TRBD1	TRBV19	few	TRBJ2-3	CASRERRGPGTDTQYF	TGTGCCAGTCGGGAGCGCAGGGGGCCTGGCACAGATACGCAGTATTTT
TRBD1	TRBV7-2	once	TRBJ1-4	CASSGTVNEKLFF	TGTGCCAGCAGTGGGACAGTTAATGAAAAACTGTTTTTT
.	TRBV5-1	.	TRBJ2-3	CASSSRTTPTDTQYF	TGCGCCAGCAGCTCTAGGACTACACCCACAGATACGCAGTATTTT
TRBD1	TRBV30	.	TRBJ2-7	CAWRDGTAYEQYF	TGTGCCTGGAGGGACGGGACAGCCTACGAGCAGTACTTC
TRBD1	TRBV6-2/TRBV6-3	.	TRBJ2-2	CASSSTDRGRTGELFF	TGTGCCAGCAGTTCCACTGACAGGGGGCGTACCGGGGAGCTGTTTTTT
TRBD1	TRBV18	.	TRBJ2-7	CASSRIGTGFYEQYF	TGTGCCAGCTCAAGGATAGGGACAGGGTTTTACGAGCAGTACTTC
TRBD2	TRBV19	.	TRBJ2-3	CASSIDRGGPSTDTQYF	TGTGCCAGTAGTATAGATCGGGGGGGACCTAGCACAGATACGCAGTATTTT
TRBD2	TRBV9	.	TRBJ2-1	CASSGLTSGGPGQFF	TGTGCCAGCAGCGGACTCACTAGCGGGGGGCCTGGGCAGTTCTTC
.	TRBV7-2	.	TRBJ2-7	CASSFGEGYEQYF	TGTGCCAGCAGCTTCGGAGAGGGCTACGAGCAGTACTTC
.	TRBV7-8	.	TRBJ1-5	CASSLVSQGGQPQHF	TGTGCCAGCAGCTTAGTCAGTCAGGGAGGCCAGCCCCAGCATTTT
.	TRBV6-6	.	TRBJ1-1	CVTGGHEAFF	TGTGTCACAGGTGGGCATGAAGCTTTCTTT
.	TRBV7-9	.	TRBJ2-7	CASSLGTGSFYEQYF	TGTGCCAGCAGCTTAGGGACCGGGAGTTTCTACGAGCAGTACTTC
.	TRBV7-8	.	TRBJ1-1	CASSTRRGPTEAFF	TGTGCCAGCAGCACACGGAGGGGACCAACTGAAGCTTTCTTT
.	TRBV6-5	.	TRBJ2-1	CASSYSGGEQFF	TGTGCCAGCAGTTACTCGGGGGGTGAGCAGTTCTTC
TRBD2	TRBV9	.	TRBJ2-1	CASSYGTSGGGEQFF	TGTGCCAGCAGCTATGGGACTAGCGGGGGTGGTGAGCAGTTCTTC
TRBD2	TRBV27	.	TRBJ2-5	CASSNRLRLAGDPETQYF	TGTGCCAGCAGTAACCGCTTAAGACTAGCGGGAGACCCAGAGACCCAGTACTTC
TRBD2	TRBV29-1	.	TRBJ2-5	CSVLTSGQETQYF	TGCAGCGTTTTAACTAGCGGACAAGAGACCCAGTACTTC
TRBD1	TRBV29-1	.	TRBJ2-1	CSVSGTVSYNEQFF	TGCAGCGTTTCAGGGACAGTTTCCTACAATGAGCAGTTCTTC
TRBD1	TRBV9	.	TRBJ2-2	CASSSQDRANTGELFF	TGTGCCAGCAGCTCCCAGGACAGGGCAAACACCGGGGAGCTGTTTTTT
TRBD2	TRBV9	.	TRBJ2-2	CASSVGLAGDTGELFF	TGTGCCAGCAGCGTGGGACTAGCGGGAGACACCGGGGAGCTGTTTTTT
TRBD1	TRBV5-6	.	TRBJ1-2	CASSLTGGGYTF	TGTGCCAGCAGCTTGACAGGGGGCGGCTACACCTTC
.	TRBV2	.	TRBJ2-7	CASSEQQDTYYEQYF	TGTGCCAGCAGTGAGCAACAGGATACTTACTACGAGCAGTACTTC
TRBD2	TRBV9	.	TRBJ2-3	CASSVARGGTDTQYF	TGTGCCAGCAGCGTAGCGCGGGGGGGGACAGATACGCAGTATTTT
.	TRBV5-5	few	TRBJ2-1	CASSLTIYNEQFF	TGTGCCAGCAGCTTGACAATTTACAATGAGCAGTTCTTC
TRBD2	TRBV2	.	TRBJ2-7	CALVLIGGSSSYEQYF	TGTGCCCTCGTCTTAATCGGGGGGTCCAGCTCCTACGAGCAGTACTTC
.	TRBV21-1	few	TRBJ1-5	CASSKSPRAGQPQHF	TGTGCCAGCAGCAAATCCCCCAGGGCGGGACAGCCCCAGCATTTT
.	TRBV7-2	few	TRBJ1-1	CASSFTGTYATEAFF	TGTGCCAGCAGCTTCACCGGGACTTATGCCACTGAAGCTTTCTTT
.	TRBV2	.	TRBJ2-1	CASPPSAVSYNEQFF	TGTGCCAGCCCCCCTAGCGCCGTTTCCTACAATGAGCAGTTCTTC
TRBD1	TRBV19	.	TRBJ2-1	CASSPGQGGYGGEQFF	TGTGCCAGTAGCCCGGGACAGGGGGGATACGGGGGTGAGCAGTTCTTC
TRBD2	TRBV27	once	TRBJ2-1	CASSLSASGYNEQFF	TGTGCCAGCAGTTTATCGGCTAGCGGTTACAATGAGCAGTTCTTC
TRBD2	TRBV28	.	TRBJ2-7	CASTRPPTSGDYEQYF	TGTGCCAGCACCCGCCCGCCGACTAGCGGGGACTACGAGCAGTACTTC
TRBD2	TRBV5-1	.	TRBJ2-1	CASAPGLAGAEGYNEQFF	TGCGCCAGCGCACCGGGACTAGCGGGAGCGGAGGGCTACAATGAGCAGTTCTTC
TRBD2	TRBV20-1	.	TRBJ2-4	CSASPLLAGSSLAKNIQYF	TGCAGTGCTAGTCCCTTACTAGCGGGAAGTTCCCTAGCCAAAAACATTCAGTACTTC
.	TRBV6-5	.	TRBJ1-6	CASSYGEGDSPLHF	TGTGCCAGCAGTTACGGGGAGGGCGATTCACCCCTCCACTTT